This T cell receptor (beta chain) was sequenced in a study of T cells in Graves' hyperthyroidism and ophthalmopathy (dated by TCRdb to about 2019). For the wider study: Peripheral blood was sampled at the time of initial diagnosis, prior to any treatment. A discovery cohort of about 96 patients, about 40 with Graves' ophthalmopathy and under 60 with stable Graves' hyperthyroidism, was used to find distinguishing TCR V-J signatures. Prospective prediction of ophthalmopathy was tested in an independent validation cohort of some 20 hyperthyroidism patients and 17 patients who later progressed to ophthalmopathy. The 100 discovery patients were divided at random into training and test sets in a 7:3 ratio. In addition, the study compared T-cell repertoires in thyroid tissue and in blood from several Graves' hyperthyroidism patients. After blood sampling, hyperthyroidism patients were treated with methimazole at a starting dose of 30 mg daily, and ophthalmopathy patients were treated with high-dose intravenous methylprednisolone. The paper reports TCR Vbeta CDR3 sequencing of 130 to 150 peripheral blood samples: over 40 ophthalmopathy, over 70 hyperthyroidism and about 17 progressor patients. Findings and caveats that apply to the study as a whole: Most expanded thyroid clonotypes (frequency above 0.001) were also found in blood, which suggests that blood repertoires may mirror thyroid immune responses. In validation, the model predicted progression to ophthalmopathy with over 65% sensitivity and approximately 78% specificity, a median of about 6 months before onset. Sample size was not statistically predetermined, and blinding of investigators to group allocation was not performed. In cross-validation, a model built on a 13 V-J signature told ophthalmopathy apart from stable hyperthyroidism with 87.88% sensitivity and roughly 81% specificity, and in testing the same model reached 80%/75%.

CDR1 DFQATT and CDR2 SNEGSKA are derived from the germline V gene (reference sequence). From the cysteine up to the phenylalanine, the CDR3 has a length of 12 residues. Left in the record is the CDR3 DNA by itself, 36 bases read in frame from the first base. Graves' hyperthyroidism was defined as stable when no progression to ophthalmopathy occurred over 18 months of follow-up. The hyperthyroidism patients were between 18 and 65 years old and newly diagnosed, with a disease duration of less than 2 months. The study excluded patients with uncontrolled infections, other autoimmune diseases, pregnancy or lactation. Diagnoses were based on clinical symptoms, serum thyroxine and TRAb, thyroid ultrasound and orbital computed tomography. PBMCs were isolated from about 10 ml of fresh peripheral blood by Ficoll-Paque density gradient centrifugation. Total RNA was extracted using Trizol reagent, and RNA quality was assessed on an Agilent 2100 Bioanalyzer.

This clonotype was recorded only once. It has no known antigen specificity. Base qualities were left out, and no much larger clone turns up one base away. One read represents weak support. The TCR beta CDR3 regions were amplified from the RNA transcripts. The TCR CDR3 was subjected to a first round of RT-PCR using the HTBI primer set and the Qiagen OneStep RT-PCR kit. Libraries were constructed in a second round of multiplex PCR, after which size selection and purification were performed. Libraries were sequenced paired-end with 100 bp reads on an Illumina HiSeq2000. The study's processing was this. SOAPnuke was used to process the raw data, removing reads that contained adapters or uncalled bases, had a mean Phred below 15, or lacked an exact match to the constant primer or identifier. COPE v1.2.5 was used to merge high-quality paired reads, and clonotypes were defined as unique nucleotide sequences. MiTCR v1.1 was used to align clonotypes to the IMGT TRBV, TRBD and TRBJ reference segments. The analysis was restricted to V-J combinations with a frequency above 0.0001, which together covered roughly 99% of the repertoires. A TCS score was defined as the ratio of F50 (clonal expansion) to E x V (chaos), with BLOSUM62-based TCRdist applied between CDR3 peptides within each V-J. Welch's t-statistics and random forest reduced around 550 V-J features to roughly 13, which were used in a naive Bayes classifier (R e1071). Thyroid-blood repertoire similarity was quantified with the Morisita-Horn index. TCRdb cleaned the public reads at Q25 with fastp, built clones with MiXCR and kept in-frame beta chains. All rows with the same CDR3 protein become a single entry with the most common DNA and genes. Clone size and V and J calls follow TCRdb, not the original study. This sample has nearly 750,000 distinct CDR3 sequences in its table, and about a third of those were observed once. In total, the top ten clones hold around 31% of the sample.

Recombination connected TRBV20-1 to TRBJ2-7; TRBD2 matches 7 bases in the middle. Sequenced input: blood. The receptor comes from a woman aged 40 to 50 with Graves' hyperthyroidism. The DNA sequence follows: TGCAGCGGGGCTAGCGGCACCTACGAGCAGTACTTC. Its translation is CSGASGTYEQYF.